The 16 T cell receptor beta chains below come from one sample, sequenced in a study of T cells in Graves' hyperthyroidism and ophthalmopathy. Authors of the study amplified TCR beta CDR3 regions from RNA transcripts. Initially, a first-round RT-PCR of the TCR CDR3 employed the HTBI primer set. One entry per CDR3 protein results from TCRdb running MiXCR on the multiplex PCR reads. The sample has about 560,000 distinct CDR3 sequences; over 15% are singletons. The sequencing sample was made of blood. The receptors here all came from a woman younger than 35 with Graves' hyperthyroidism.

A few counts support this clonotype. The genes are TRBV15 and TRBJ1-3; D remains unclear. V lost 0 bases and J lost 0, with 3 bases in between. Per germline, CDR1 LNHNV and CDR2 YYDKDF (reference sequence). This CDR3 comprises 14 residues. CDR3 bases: TGTGCCACCAGCAGAGACAGCTCTGGAAACACCATATATTTT. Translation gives CATSRDSSGNTIYF. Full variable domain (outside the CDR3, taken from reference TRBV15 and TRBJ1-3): DAMVIQNPRYQVTQFGKPVTLSCSQTLNHNVMYWYQQKSSQAPKLLFHYYDKDFNNEADTPDNFQSRRPNTSFCFLDIRSPGLGDTAMYLCATSRDSSGNTIYFGEGSWLTVV.

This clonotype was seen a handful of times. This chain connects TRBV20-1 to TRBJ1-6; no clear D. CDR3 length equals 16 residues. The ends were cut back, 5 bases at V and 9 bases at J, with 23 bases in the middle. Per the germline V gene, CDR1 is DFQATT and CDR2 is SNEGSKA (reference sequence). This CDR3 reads CSARAPRVSWVSPLHF. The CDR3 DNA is TGCAGTGCTCGAGCCCCACGGGTCTCTTGGGTTTCACCCCTCCACTTT.

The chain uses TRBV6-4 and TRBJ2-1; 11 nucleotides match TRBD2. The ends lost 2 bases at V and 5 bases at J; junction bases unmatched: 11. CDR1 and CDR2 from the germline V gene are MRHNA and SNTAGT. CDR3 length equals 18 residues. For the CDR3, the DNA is TGTGCCAGCAGTGACCTAGCGGGGGGCAGCCAGGGGGACAATGAGCAGTTCTTC. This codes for CASSDLAGGSQGDNEQFF.

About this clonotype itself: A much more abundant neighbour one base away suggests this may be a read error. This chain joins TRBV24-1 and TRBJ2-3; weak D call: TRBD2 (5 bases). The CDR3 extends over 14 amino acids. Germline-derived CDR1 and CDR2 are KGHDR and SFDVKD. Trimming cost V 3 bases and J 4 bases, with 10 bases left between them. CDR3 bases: TGTGCCACCAGTGATACTGGGAGCGCAGATACGCAGTATTTT. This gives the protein CATSDTGSADTQYF.

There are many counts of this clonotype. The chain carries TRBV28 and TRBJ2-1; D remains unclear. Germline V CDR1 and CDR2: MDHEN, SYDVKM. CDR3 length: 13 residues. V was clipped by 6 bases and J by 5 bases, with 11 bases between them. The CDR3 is CASRDYRDNEQFF. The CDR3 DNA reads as TGTGCCAGCAGAGATTACAGAGACAATGAGCAGTTCTTC.

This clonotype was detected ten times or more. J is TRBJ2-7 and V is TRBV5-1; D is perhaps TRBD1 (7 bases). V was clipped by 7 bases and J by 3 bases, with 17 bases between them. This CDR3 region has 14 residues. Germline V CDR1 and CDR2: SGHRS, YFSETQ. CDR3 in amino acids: CASSSGDSLYEQYF. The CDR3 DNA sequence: TGCGCCAGCTCCTCGGGGGACAGCCTCTACGAGCAGTACTTC.

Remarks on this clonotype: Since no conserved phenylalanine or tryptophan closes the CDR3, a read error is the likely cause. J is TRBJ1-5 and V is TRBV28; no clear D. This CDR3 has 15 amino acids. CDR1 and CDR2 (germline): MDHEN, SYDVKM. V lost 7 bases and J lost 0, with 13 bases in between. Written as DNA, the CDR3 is TGTGCCAGCAACTTCGACCGTAATAGCAATCAGCCCCAGCATCTT. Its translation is CASNFDRNSNQPQHL.

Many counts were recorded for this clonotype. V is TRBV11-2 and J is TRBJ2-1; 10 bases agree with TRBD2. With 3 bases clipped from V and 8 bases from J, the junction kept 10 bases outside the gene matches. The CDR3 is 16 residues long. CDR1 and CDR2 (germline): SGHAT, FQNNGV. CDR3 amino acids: CASSFLAGALGDEQFF. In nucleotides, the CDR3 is TGTGCCAGCAGCTTTCTAGCGGGGGCTTTGGGCGATGAGCAGTTCTTC.

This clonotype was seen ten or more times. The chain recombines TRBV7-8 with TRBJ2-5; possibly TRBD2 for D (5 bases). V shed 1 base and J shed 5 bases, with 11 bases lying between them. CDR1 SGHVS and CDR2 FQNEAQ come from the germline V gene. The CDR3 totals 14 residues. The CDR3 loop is CASSLVARGETQYF. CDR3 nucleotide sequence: TGTGCCAGCAGCTTAGTGGCCCGGGGTGAGACCCAGTACTTC.

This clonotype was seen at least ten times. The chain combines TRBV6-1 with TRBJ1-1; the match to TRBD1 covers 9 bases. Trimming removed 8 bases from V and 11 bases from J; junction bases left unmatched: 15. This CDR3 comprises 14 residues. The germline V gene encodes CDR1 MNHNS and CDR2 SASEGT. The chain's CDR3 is CASETSGTGRRAFF. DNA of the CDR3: TGTGCCAGCGAAACCTCCGGGACAGGGAGACGGGCTTTCTTT.

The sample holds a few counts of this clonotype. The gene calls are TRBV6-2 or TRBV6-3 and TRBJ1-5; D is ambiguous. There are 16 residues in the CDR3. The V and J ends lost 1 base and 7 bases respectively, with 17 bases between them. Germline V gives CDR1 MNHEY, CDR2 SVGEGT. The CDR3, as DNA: TGTGCCAGCAGTTACTTCCCCGAGCGGGGTAAGCAGCCCCAGCATTTT. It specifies CASSYFPERGKQPQHF.

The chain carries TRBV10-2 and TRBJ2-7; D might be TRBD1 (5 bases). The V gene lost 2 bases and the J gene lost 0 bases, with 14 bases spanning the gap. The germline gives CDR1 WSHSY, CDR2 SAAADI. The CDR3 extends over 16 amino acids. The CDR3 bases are TGCGCCAGCAGTGAGGTGTTGGGGCAGAACTCCTACGAGCAGTACTTC. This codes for CASSEVLGQNSYEQYF.

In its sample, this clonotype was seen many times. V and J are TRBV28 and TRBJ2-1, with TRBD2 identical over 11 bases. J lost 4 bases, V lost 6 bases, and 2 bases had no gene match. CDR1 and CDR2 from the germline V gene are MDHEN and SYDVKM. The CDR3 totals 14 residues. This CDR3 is CASRGLAVYNEQFF. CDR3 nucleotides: TGTGCCAGCAGGGGACTAGCGGTTTACAATGAGCAGTTCTTC.

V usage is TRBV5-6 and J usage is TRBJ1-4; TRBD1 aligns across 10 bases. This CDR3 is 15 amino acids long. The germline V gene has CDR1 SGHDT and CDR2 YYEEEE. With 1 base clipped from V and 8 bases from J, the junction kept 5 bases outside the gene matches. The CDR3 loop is CASSLLGQGVEKLFF. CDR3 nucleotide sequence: TGTGCCAGCAGCTTGTTAGGACAGGGGGTGGAAAAACTGTTTTTT.

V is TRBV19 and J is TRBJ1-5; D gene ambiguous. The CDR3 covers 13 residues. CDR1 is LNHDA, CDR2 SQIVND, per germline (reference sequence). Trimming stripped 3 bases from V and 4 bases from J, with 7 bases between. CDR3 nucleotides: TGTGCCAGTAGTATTGAGTGGAATCAGCCCCAGCATTTT. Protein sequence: CASSIEWNQPQHF.

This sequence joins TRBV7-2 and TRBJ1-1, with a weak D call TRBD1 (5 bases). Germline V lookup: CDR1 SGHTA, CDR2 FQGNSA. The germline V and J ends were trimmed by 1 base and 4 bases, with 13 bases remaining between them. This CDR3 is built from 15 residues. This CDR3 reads CASSLVSGGGTEAFF. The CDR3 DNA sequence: TGTGCCAGCAGCTTAGTATCGGGGGGGGGCACTGAAGCTTTCTTT.